The 26 T cell receptor beta chains listed next were all sequenced from one sample in a study of blood T cells in healthy people across ages. A second PCR of 7 to 11 cycles used a sample-barcoded 5' primer and a J-beta primer mix. TCRdb re-called the 5' RACE reads through MiXCR, storing one row per CDR3 protein. The sample shows 500,000 to 600,000 distinct CDR3 sequences, roughly 28% of them seen only once. What was sequenced was blood. These receptors were obtained from a woman between 65 and 79 years old in good health.

This chain links TRBV14 with TRBJ2-1; 16 bases are a match to TRBD2. Trimming removed 1 base from V and 5 bases from J; junction bases left unmatched: 5. CDR1 and CDR2 (germline): SGHDN, FVKESK. The CDR3 has 18 amino acids. In nucleotides, the CDR3 is TGTGCCAGCAGCCAAGCCCCCGGGACTAGCGGGAGGGACAATGAGCAGTTCTTC. Protein: CASSQAPGTSGRDNEQFF.

This sequence joins TRBV6-5 and TRBJ2-1; D possibly matches TRBD1 or TRBD2 (5 bases each). Trimming left V 2 bases short and J 4 bases short, with 12 bases between. Germline loops: CDR1 MNHEY, CDR2 SVGAGI. The CDR3 is made up of 15 amino acids. CDR3 in amino acids: CASSYAGTQYNEQFF. The CDR3 region has the DNA TGTGCCAGCAGTTACGCCGGGACCCAATACAATGAGCAGTTCTTC.

This clonotype has a handful of counts. This chain uses TRBV6-5 with TRBJ1-1, with 9 bases that match TRBD1. J lost 9 bases, V lost 5 bases, and 10 bases had no gene match. This CDR3 contains 14 residues. Per germline, CDR1 MNHEY and CDR2 SVGAGI. CDR3 in amino acids: CASSPDRGLGKAFF. CDR3 coding DNA: TGTGCCAGCAGTCCCGACAGGGGGTTGGGAAAAGCTTTCTTT.

This clonotype was seen a handful of times. The chain employs TRBV6-2 or TRBV6-3 and TRBJ1-5; the D is unclear. The length of the CDR3 is 16 residues. In germline, CDR1 is MNHEY, CDR2 SVGEGT. The V end lost 3 bases, the J end lost 0 bases, and 12 bases lay between the germline ends. This chain's CDR3 is CASSYFGGNSNQPQHF. The CDR3 region has the DNA TGTGCCAGCAGTTATTTTGGCGGCAATAGCAATCAGCCCCAGCATTTT.

This clonotype was seen a handful of times. The J gene is TRBJ2-1, the V gene TRBV4-2; perhaps D is TRBD1 or TRBD2 (5 bases each). The J call is doubtful: the DNA matches TRBJ2-5 better. This CDR3 has 18 residues. From germline, CDR1 is LGHNA and CDR2 YNFKEQ. The CDR3 coding sequence is TGTGCCAGCAGCCAAGAGTCTCCTAGGGGCGGGCGGGAAGAGACCCAGTACTTC. As protein: CASSQESPRGGREETQYF.

This chain uses TRBV4-3 with TRBJ2-1; D unclear. Germline V gene lookup returns CDR1 LGHNA and CDR2 YSLEER. V gave up 0 bases and J gave up 2 bases, with 14 bases separating them. The CDR3 contains 17 residues. The CDR3 DNA reads TGCGCCAGCAGCCAAGAGATGGGCAGACCTACCTACAATGAGCAGTTCTTC. This translates into CASSQEMGRPTYNEQFF.

This clonotype was observed a few times. The chain joins TRBV19 to TRBJ2-4; 8 nucleotides match TRBD1. J lost 3 bases, V lost 4 bases, and 5 bases had no gene match. CDR1 and CDR2 (germline): LNHDA, SQIVND (reference sequence). The CDR3 loop spans 15 amino acids. CDR3 DNA sequence: TGTGCCAGTAGTACCATCGGACAGGGCAAAAACATTCAGTACTTC. Protein: CASSTIGQGKNIQYF.

The rearrangement links TRBV7-2 to TRBJ1-1; D may be TRBD1 (5 bases). The V end lost 5 bases, the J end lost 3 bases, and 13 bases lay between the germline ends. This CDR3 is built from 14 residues. Germline CDR1 is SGHTA and CDR2 is FQGNSA. CDR3 in amino acids: CASSAPRGHTEAFF. Written as DNA, the CDR3 is TGTGCCAGCAGCGCGCCCCGGGGCCACACTGAAGCTTTCTTT.

This clonotype showed up just a few times. One end of the junction varies from germline; a read error may be responsible. V gene TRBV5-1 combines with J gene TRBJ1-2, with 7 bases aligning to TRBD1. Germline CDR1 and CDR2: SGHRS and YFSETQ. The CDR3 runs 15 residues. This CDR3 reads CASGFDPTGNYGYTF. The CDR3 nucleotides read TGCGCCAGCGGCTTCGATCCGACAGGGAACTATGGCTACACCTTC.

This chain joins TRBV7-8 and TRBJ2-4; possibly TRBD1 or TRBD2 for D (5 bases each). The V end lost 3 bases, the J end lost 0 bases, and 15 bases lay between the germline ends. CDR3 length: 17 amino acids. Germline V gene lookup returns CDR1 SGHVS and CDR2 FQNEAQ. The CDR3 DNA reads as TGTGCCAGCAGCTTTAATCCGGGACGTTTAGCCAAAAACATTCAGTACTTC. Its translation is CASSFNPGRLAKNIQYF. Variable domain in full (rest from reference TRBV7-8 and TRBJ2-4): GAGVSQSPRYKVAKRGQDVALRCDPISGHVSLFWYQQALGQGPEFLTYFQNEAQLDKSGLPSDRFFAERPEGSVSTLKIQRTQQEDSAVYLCASSFNPGRLAKNIQYFGAGTRLSVL.

The chain is built from TRBV5-1 and TRBJ2-1; possibly TRBD1 for D (6 bases). With the DNA end fitting TRBJ2-5 better, the J assignment may be wrong. Germline loops: CDR1 SGHRS, CDR2 YFSETQ. The CDR3 is 13 residues long. The CDR3 coding sequence is TGCGCCAGCAGCTTGGAACTCAAGGGGGCCCAGTACTTC. Amino acids: CASSLELKGAQYF.

This clonotype was counted many times. The gene calls are TRBV29-1 and TRBJ2-5; the D is unclear. The CDR3 runs to 12 residues. Germline V gives CDR1 SQVTM, CDR2 ANQGSEA. The V and J ends lost 4 bases and 1 base respectively, with 7 bases between them. CDR3 loop: CSVVRSQETQYF. The CDR3 DNA reads TGCAGCGTTGTGCGGAGCCAAGAGACCCAGTACTTC.

The chain couples TRBV5-1 to TRBJ1-2; the D gene is possibly TRBD1 (5 bases). Germline CDR1 and CDR2: SGHRS and YFSETQ. The CDR3 length is 16 residues. V was cut by 0 bases and J by 5 bases, with 17 bases left in between. The chain's CDR3 is CASSLGDGREGYGYTF. The CDR3 region has the DNA TGCGCCAGCAGCTTGGGAGATGGCAGGGAAGGGTATGGCTACACCTTC. The full variable domain, with the rest looked up from reference TRBV5-1 and TRBJ1-2, is KAGVTQTPRYLIKTRGQQVTLSCSPISGHRSVSWYQQTPGQGLQFLFEYFSETQRNKGNFPGRFSGRQFSNSRSEMNVSTLELGDSALYLCASSLGDGREGYGYTFGSGTRLTVV.

The rearrangement uses TRBV7-3 and TRBJ2-3; 9 positions match TRBD2. CDR3 size: 13 residues. Germline CDR1 SGHTA, CDR2 FQGTGA. V was clipped by 5 bases and J by 5 bases; unmatched bases: 2. DNA of the CDR3: TGTGCCAGCAGCCGGACTAGCGTAGATACGCAGTATTTT. Protein product: CASSRTSVDTQYF. Filled out from reference TRBV7-3 and TRBJ2-3, the complete variable domain reads GAGVSQTPSNKVTEKGKYVELRCDPISGHTALYWYRQSLGQGPEFLIYFQGTGAADDSGLPNDRFFAVRPEGSVSTLKIQRTERGDSAVYLCASSRTSVDTQYFGPGTRLTVL.

In this sample, this clonotype is large. This sequence joins TRBV7-9 and TRBJ2-1; 7 positions match TRBD2. Per the germline V gene, CDR1 is SEHNR and CDR2 is FQNEAQ (reference sequence). CDR3 length equals 15 residues. V gave up 5 bases and J gave up 5 bases; unmatched junction bases: 9. In DNA, the CDR3 is TGTGCCAGCAGCCCGGGGCTAGCGGCAAACAATGAGCAGTTCTTC. Protein: CASSPGLAANNEQFF.

This sequence joins TRBV11-3 and TRBJ2-5; D call uncertain. The J call is doubtful: the DNA matches TRBJ2-7 better. Per the germline V gene, CDR1 is SGHNT and CDR2 is YENEEA. The CDR3 has 14 amino acids. CDR3 sequence reads: CASSLAPRDAEQYF. CDR3 coding DNA: TGTGCCAGCAGCTTAGCTCCCCGAGACGCCGAGCAGTACTTC.

This clonotype was recorded a few times. The V and J genes are TRBV20-1 and TRBJ2-2; TRBD2 agrees at 7 bases. CDR1 and CDR2 from the germline V gene are DFQATT and SNEGSKA (reference sequence). Germline trimming cut 2 bases from V and 3 bases from J; bases unmatched to any gene: 6. The CDR3 totals 15 residues. The CDR3 coding sequence is TGCAGTGCTAGAAAAAGTAGCGGGTACACCGGGGAGCTGTTTTTT. Translated, it gives CSARKSSGYTGELFF.

V usage is TRBV11-2 and J usage is TRBJ2-5, with a weak D call TRBD1 (5 bases). There are 16 residues in the CDR3. CDR1 is SGHAT, CDR2 FQNNGV, per germline. V was shortened by 5 bases and J by 0 bases, with 16 bases between the two germline ends. CDR3 in amino acids: CASSPRVIGYQETQYF. CDR3 in DNA: TGTGCCAGCAGCCCCAGGGTTATAGGGTACCAAGAGACCCAGTACTTC.

This chain links TRBV28 with TRBJ2-7; the D gene is possibly TRBD1 (7 bases). The V end was cut by 8 bases, the J end by 2 bases, with 13 bases between. Looked up from germline, CDR1 is MDHEN and CDR2 is SYDVKM. CDR3 length: 13 amino acids. Here the CDR3 DNA reads TGTGCCAGCCAGACTAGGGGGCCCTACGAGCAGTACTTC. It codes for CASQTRGPYEQYF.

A word on this clonotype: Compared with germline, one end of the junction differs, possibly owing to a read error. This chain links TRBV4-3 with TRBJ2-5; D is possibly TRBD2 (5 bases). The J call may be mistaken, given a closer DNA end match to TRBJ2-1. The length of the CDR3 is 13 residues. CDR1 LGHNA and CDR2 YSLEER come from the germline V gene. CDR3 residues: CAGSQLASNEQFF. CDR3 sequence (DNA): TGCGCCGGCAGCCAATTAGCGTCCAATGAGCAGTTCTTC.

Concerning this clonotype itself: The junction differs from germline at one of its ends, possibly a read error. This chain connects TRBV18 to TRBJ1-3; D gene ambiguous. The CDR3 length is 15 residues. Germline-derived CDR1 and CDR2 are KGHSH and LQKENI. The CDR3 sequence is CAGSPNVNSGNTIYF. The CDR3 nucleotides are TGTGCCGGCTCACCAAACGTAAACTCTGGAAACACCATATATTTT. Variable domain in full (rest from reference TRBV18 and TRBJ1-3): NAGVMQNPRHLVRRRGQEARLRCSPMKGHSHVYWYRQLPEEGLKFMVYLQKENIIDESGMPKERFSAEFPKEGPSILRIQQVVRGDSAAYFCAGSPNVNSGNTIYFGEGSWLTVV.

The chain uses TRBV20-1 and TRBJ1-2; 7 bases fit TRBD1. Germline V CDR1 and CDR2: DFQATT, SNEGSKA (reference sequence). This CDR3 spans 13 amino acids. Trimming took 5 bases from V and 6 from J; bases not matched to a gene: 9. The CDR3 nucleotides read TGCAGTGCTGGCCAACAGGGGAAGCATGGCTACACCTTC. This translates into CSAGQQGKHGYTF.

This clonotype occurred many times. An end of the junction does not agree with germline; a read error may underlie this. The chain recombines TRBV5-1 with TRBJ2-7; D may be TRBD1 or TRBD2 (5 bases each). The V gene's germline CDR1 is SGHRS and CDR2 YFSETQ. The CDR3 extends over 14 amino acids. As DNA, the CDR3 is TGTGCCAGCAGTCCGGGGACGGGTGCCTACGAGCAGTACTTC. This translates into CASSPGTGAYEQYF.

This clonotype turned up a few times. This sequence joins TRBV21-1 and TRBJ2-3; whether TRBD2, the table's D call, matches the DNA was not checked. TRBV21-1 is flagged as a pseudogene. This CDR3 spans 16 amino acids. In DNA, the CDR3 is TGTGCCAGCAGCTTTCGGACTAGCGGGGGACAGGATACGCAGTATTTT. Its protein product is CASSFRTSGGQDTQYF.

This clonotype was seen a handful of times. This chain joins TRBV5-1 and TRBJ2-5; D may match TRBD1 or TRBD2 (5 bases each). From germline, CDR1 is SGHRS and CDR2 YFSETQ. Trimming shortened V by 3 bases and J by 3 bases, and 12 bases separated the two germline ends. The CDR3 has 14 residues. Here the CDR3 DNA reads TGCGCCAGCAGCTCTCCCGGGGCCGAAGAGACCCAGTACTTC. Its protein is CASSSPGAEETQYF.

The chain couples TRBV4-3 to TRBJ2-1; 10 bases fit TRBD1. CDR3 size: 16 residues. Germline V gene data show CDR1 as LGHNA and CDR2 as YSLEER. J lost 8 bases, V lost 3 bases, and 10 bases had no gene match. The CDR3 nucleotides read TGCGCCAGCAGCCAGAGCCCCGGGACAGGGGTATATGAGCAGTTCTTC. It is translated as CASSQSPGTGVYEQFF.